The T cell receptor beta chain described here comes from a study of T-cell reconstitution after alpha-beta-depleted transplantation in children. Overall study results and limits: At around two months after transplant, the alpha-beta T cells were reportedly derived from several hundred expanded clones that came from non-depleted graft cells. T-cell counts and diversity were attributed mostly to newly produced T cells one year after transplant.

Library preparation (for TCRbeta) was performed with unique molecular identifiers. TCRdb passed the PCR reads through MiXCR, listing each CDR3 protein once. The profile shows hundreds of thousands of distinct CDR3 sequences, around 17% of them singletons. The V segment lost 0 bases and the J segment 4 bases; nucleotides outside the gene matches: 8. Germline CDR1 SGHDT, CDR2 YYEEEE. This CDR3 comprises 16 residues. The sample holds many counts of this clonotype. Its antigen remains unknown. This clonotype originated in a male patient younger than 18 who had a stem cell transplant for acute lymphoblastic leukemia, so the T cells may come from the graft donor. The V call is TRBV5-6, the J call TRBJ2-3; 7 nucleotides align to TRBD1. This specimen was PBMCs, mostly from graft donor cells, taken 360 days after TCRalphabeta/CD19-depleted stem cell transplant. CDR3 amino acids: CASSLDRGRGADTQYF. DNA for the CDR3: TGTGCCAGCAGCTTGGATAGGGGGCGTGGGGCAGATACGCAGTATTTT. Drawing the rest from reference TRBV5-6 and TRBJ2-3, the complete variable domain is DAGVTQSPTHLIKTRGQQVTLRCSPKSGHDTVSWYQQALGQGPQFIFQYYEEEERQRGNFPDRFSGHQFPNYSSELNVNALLLGDSALYLCASSLDRGRGADTQYFGPGTRLTVL.